The rows below give T cell receptor beta chains drawn from one sample of a study of blood T cell repertoires in COVID-19. Assay: immunoSEQ multiplex PCR; the TCRdb copy retains only in-frame clones and omits some. The table lists some 220,000 clones, 85% of them singletons. Sample: peripheral blood. These receptors originate from a man aged 50-60 years with COVID-19, enrolled during active disease. CDR3s include the opening cysteine and the closing phenylalanine or tryptophan. D genes are given only for firm matches. Not all rows give a size; the values are once, few, many and, for expanded clones, a class.

TRBJ2-7 TRBV6-6 NA NA TGTGCCAGCAGTTTGCCGACAGGCTACGAGCAGTACTTC CASSLPTGYEQYF
TRBJ2-7 TRBV6-5 TRBD1 NA TGTGCCAGCATATCGGACAGGTTGTCCTACGAGCAGTACTTC CASISDRLSYEQYF
TRBJ1-1 TRBV7-9 NA NA TGTGCCAGCAGCTTAGGAGGGAGTCTCGGAGCTTTCTTT CASSLGGSLGAFF
TRBJ1-2 TRBV29-1 TRBD1 NA TGCAGCGTCCTGACAGGGAGCCATGGCTACACCTTC CSVLTGSHGYTF
TRBJ2-5 TRBV12-3/TRBV12-4 TRBD1 NA TGTGCCAGCAGTCCCACAGGGGGAGAGACCCAGTACTTC CASSPTGGETQYF
TRBJ1-1 TRBV13 NA NA TGTGCCAGCAGCTTCAATAGCCGGTGGTCTGAAGCTTTCTTT CASSFNSRWSEAFF
TRBJ1-1 TRBV7-2 TRBD1 NA TGTGCCAGCAGCTTCGACAGGGCGAACACTGAAGCTTTCTTT CASSFDRANTEAFF
TRBJ1-1 TRBV15 NA NA TGTGCCACCAGCAGAGATCAGGTACAGGGCGGTGAAGCTTTCTTT CATSRDQVQGGEAFF
TRBJ2-3 TRBV27 NA NA TGTGCCAGCAGTTTATCTTACAGGGCTAGACCTAGCACAGATACGCAGTATTTT CASSLSYRARPSTDTQYF
TRBJ2-3 TRBV7-3 TRBD1 NA TGTGCCAGCAGCACAGGACAGGGTGCAGATACGCAGTATTTT CASSTGQGADTQYF
TRBJ2-1 TRBV10-3 TRBD1 NA TGTGCCATCAGTAAAGACAGGGTCACCTACAATGAGCAGTTCTTC CAISKDRVTYNEQFF
TRBJ1-6 TRBV5-1 NA NA TGCGCCAGCAGCTTGGACGGGGTTTATAATTCACCCCTCCACTTT CASSLDGVYNSPLHF
TRBJ1-6 TRBV9 TRBD1 NA TGTGCCAGCAGCGTATCCCCCGACAGGGCAAGTTCACCCCTCCACTTT CASSVSPDRASSPLHF
TRBJ2-5 TRBV7-6 TRBD2 once TGTGCCAGCAGCTTAGTCTGGCGGGGGGACCAAGAGACCCAGTACTTC CASSLVWRGDQETQYF
TRBJ2-5 TRBV13 NA NA TGTGCCAGCAGCTTAGGAGGACTACAAGAGACCCAGTACTTC CASSLGGLQETQYF
TRBJ2-5 TRBV11-1 NA NA TGTGCCAGCGGGCGGGGAAGAGGGTTCCAAGAGACCCAGTACTTC CASGRGRGFQETQYF
TRBJ1-1 TRBV7-3 NA NA TGTGCCAGCAGCCCATCGGGGAGTAACACTGAAGCTTTCTTT CASSPSGSNTEAFF
TRBJ1-1 TRBV28 NA NA TGTGCCAGCAGACCCCGCGGGGTTGGGGGTTCGAACACTGAAGCTTTCTTT CASRPRGVGGSNTEAFF
TRBJ2-3 TRBV5-1 TRBD2 NA TGCGCCAGCAGCTTGGGGCGGGGGGGCCTCGGCACAGATACGCAGTATTTT CASSLGRGGLGTDTQYF
TRBJ1-1 TRBV7-6 TRBD1 NA TGTGCCAGCAGCTTAGTCGGGACAGGGAAACCCACTGAAGCTTTCTTT CASSLVGTGKPTEAFF
TRBJ2-1 TRBV6-2/TRBV6-3 NA NA TGTGCCAGCTGCCAGTCTATGTTTGAGCAGTTCTTC CASCQSMFEQFF
TRBJ2-3 TRBV7-2 NA NA TGTGCCAGCAGCCCTAGAAACATACCCGGAGATACGCAGTATTTT CASSPRNIPGDTQYF
TRBJ1-4 TRBV19 NA NA TGTGCCAGTAGTCCCGTCGACAGGTTAAGTGAAAAACTGTTTTTT CASSPVDRLSEKLFF
TRBJ2-3 TRBV10-1 TRBD2 NA TGCGCCAGCAGTGCCGGACTAGCTCGGAGAGATACGCAGTATTTT CASSAGLARRDTQYF
TRBJ2-2 TRBV5-1 TRBD1 NA TGCGCCAGCAGCTCAACCGGGACAGGGATCACCGGGGAGCTGTTTTTT CASSSTGTGITGELFF
TRBJ1-4 TRBV19 NA NA TGTGCCAGTAGTACCACAGGGCTAACTAATGAAAAACTGTTTTTT CASSTTGLTNEKLFF
TRBJ2-3 TRBV24-1 NA NA TGTGCCACCAGTGATTCCCGCAGGGGGGACACAGATACGCAGTATTTT CATSDSRRGDTDTQYF
TRBJ2-4 TRBV9 NA NA TGTGCCAGCACGGGCAGGGATAAAAACATTCAGTACTTC CASTGRDKNIQYF
TRBJ1-5 TRBV6-5 NA NA TGTGCCAGCAGGCAGGGGATTCAGCCCCAGCATTTT CASRQGIQPQHF
TRBJ1-6 TRBV14 NA NA TGTGCCAGCAGCCAGTCTCTAGGCACTTCCTATAATTCACCCCTCCACTTT CASSQSLGTSYNSPLHF
TRBJ2-3 TRBV28 NA NA TGTGCCAGCAGTTTGGGTGTTCGGGATCTAACAGATACGCAGTATTTT CASSLGVRDLTDTQYF
TRBJ2-1 TRBV6-4 TRBD2 many TGTGCCAGCAGTATACTAGCGGGGGAGTCGGGTGAGCAGTTCTTC CASSILAGESGEQFF
TRBJ1-4 TRBV7-9 NA NA TGTGCCAGCAGCTCCGGGGACACTCCTAGGGAAAAACTGTTTTTT CASSSGDTPREKLFF
TRBJ2-1 TRBV5-4 NA NA TGTGCCAGCAGCTCAATCGAGCGCAACGAGCAGTTCTTC CASSSIERNEQFF
TRBJ1-4 TRBV7-9 NA NA TGTGCCAGCAGCTCCGACAGGACCGCAACTAATGAAAAACTGTTTTTT CASSSDRTATNEKLFF
TRBJ1-3 TRBV28 TRBD1 NA TGTGCCAGCAGTGGGACAGGGTGGTCCTCTGGAAACACCATATATTTT CASSGTGWSSGNTIYF
TRBJ2-5 TRBV6-1 TRBD2 NA TGTGCCAGCAGTGCAACCCCGGGACTAGCGGGGGGGCTATGGGAGACCCAGTACTTC CASSATPGLAGGLWETQYF
TRBJ1-1 TRBV7-2 TRBD1 NA TGTGCCAGCAGCTTAGCGCCAGGACAGGGTGAAGCTTTCTTT CASSLAPGQGEAFF
TRBJ2-6 TRBV7-2 NA NA TGTGCCAGCAGCCTAGGGCCCTCTGGGGCCAACGTCCTGACTTTC CASSLGPSGANVLTF
TRBJ2-1 TRBV27 NA NA TGTGCCAGCACCAAGCAGGTGGGCCTCAATGAGCAGTTCTTC CASTKQVGLNEQFF
TRBJ1-2 TRBV11-2 NA NA TGTGCCAGCAGCTTTACTCATGGCTACACCTTC CASSFTHGYTF
TRBJ2-2 TRBV29-1 NA NA TGCAGCGTTGTGTATCACACCGGGGAGCTGTTTTTT CSVVYHTGELFF
TRBJ2-1 TRBV19 NA NA TGTGCCAGTAGTATAGGACAGATCAATGAGCAGTTCTTC CASSIGQINEQFF
TRBJ2-3 TRBV24-1 TRBD1 NA TGTGCCACCAGTGATTTGAGACAGGGGGCGAATACGCAGTATTTT CATSDLRQGANTQYF
TRBJ2-3 TRBV6-4 TRBD2 medium-sized TGTGCCAGCAGTGACGCGGGGGGCACAGATACGCAGTATTTT CASSDAGGTDTQYF
TRBJ2-1 TRBV18 NA NA TGTGCCAGCTCACCACGGGCCGGGGGGCCCAATGAGCAGTTCTTC CASSPRAGGPNEQFF
TRBJ2-6 TRBV6-1 TRBD1 NA TGTGCCAGCAGTGCACAGGGGGCGATACACTTCTCTGGGGCCAACGTCCTGACTTTC CASSAQGAIHFSGANVLTF
TRBJ2-3 TRBV6-2/TRBV6-3 NA NA TGTGCCAGCAGTTACGCAGGTATAGATACGCAGTATTTT CASSYAGIDTQYF
TRBJ1-4 TRBV7-8 NA NA TGTGCCAGCAGCTTCCCGAGAGGGAAGGTGGGGTTATTGGCTAATGAAAAACTGTTTTTT CASSFPRGKVGLLANEKLFF
TRBJ1-2 TRBV4-3 TRBD1 NA TGCGCCAGCAGCCTTCACATAGGGACAGACCTCAACTATGGCTACACCTTC CASSLHIGTDLNYGYTF
TRBJ1-2 TRBV21-1 NA NA TGTGCCAGCAGCATAAGAGGGCCCCATGGCTACACCTTC CASSIRGPHGYTF
TRBJ1-6 TRBV30 NA once TGTGCCTGGAGACCTTTTTCACTCCATTCACCCCTCCACTTT CAWRPFSLHSPLHF
TRBJ1-6 TRBV7-2 TRBD1 once TGTGCCAGCAGCCCCATGCGACAGGGGTCGACACCCCTCCACTTT CASSPMRQGSTPLHF
TRBJ1-1 TRBV27 NA NA TGTGCCAGCAGTTTGTTTCGGGACACTGAAGCTTTCTTT CASSLFRDTEAFF
TRBJ1-1 TRBV6-5 NA NA TGTGCCAGCAGTTACTCCGCGCAAATGAACACTGAAGCTTTCTTT CASSYSAQMNTEAFF
TRBJ1-1 TRBV5-4 NA NA TGTGCCAGCAGCCGAAACAACGGGGGCACTGAAGCTTTCTTT CASSRNNGGTEAFF
TRBJ1-3 TRBV30 NA NA TGTGCCTGGAGTGATTCGGTCAGGAAAACTGGAAACACCATATATTTT CAWSDSVRKTGNTIYF
TRBJ2-1 TRBV24-1 NA NA TGTGCCACCAGTGACTGGACAGACAATGAGCAGTTCTTC CATSDWTDNEQFF